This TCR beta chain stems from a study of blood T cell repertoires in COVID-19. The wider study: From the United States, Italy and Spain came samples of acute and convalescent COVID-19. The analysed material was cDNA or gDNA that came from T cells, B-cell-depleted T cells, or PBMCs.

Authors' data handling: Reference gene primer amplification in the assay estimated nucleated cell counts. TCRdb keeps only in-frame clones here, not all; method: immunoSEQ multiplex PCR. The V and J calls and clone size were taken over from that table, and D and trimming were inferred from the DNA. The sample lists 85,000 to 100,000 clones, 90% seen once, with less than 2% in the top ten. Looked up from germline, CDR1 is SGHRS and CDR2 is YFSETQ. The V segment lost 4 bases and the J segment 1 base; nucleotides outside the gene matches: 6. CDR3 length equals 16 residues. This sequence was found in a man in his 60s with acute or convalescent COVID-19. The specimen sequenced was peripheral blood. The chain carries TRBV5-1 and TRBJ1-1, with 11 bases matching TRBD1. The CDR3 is CASSIGTGGSNTEAFF. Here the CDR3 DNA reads TGCGCCAGCAGCATAGGGACAGGGGGATCGAACACTGAAGCTTTCTTT.